This T cell receptor (beta chain) was identified in a study of vaccination and CD4 T cells after COVID-19. In the study overall: Overlapping SARS-CoV-2, HCoV-NL63, HCoV-OC43 and HCoV-229E spike peptides stimulated the cells. As a positive control, some control cultures were given a CEFX pool, while others were given an HIV-1 Nef pool or no peptide. Study observations and caveats: The great majority, 304 of 307 vaccine-specific clones, proved spike mono-reactive in convalescent patients.

Remarks on this clonotype: As yet, its antigen is unknown.

Cultured CD4+ T-cell DNA underwent Oncomine TCR Beta short-read sequencing. TCRdb ran MiXCR on the PCR reads and lists one entry per CDR3 protein. The sample contains some 19,000 distinct CDR3 sequences, roughly half of which appear only once. Time point noted: late sampling 161 to 241 days after vaccination in a few convalescent patients. The sample's treatment: roughly ten-day PBMC culture with coronavirus spike peptide pools or control peptides (ViraFEST assay). The J segment lost 1 base and the V segment lost 7 bases, leaving 1 base of the junction unmatched. Germline V gene lookup returns CDR1 SNHLY and CDR2 FYNNEI. This CDR3 has 14 amino acids.

The chain has TRBV2 and TRBJ2-1; TRBD2 agrees at 10 bases. The receptor's source is a human donor who had recovered from COVID-19. The material was CD4+ T cells from blood, cultured in vitro, obtained about 7 months after SARS-CoV-2 vaccination. CDR3 sequence (DNA): TGTGCCAGCAAGCGGGGGGGGTCCTACAATGAGCAGTTCTTC. It yields the protein CASKRGGSYNEQFF. Together with reference TRBV2 and TRBJ2-1, the CDR3 gives the full variable domain: EPEVTQTPSHQVTQMGQEVILRCVPISNHLYFYWYRQILGQKVEFLVSFYNNEISEKSEIFDDQFSVERPDGSNFTLKIRSTKLEDSAMYFCASKRGGSYNEQFFGPGTRLTVL.